This TCR beta chain came from a study of blood T cell repertoires in COVID-19 (dated by TCRdb to the early 2020s). Describing the broader study: Samples from collaborators originated in the United States, Italy and Spain and spanned both the acute and convalescent phases of COVID-19. Sample metadata almost always included a de-identified subject ID, COVID-19 status, age in years and sex. The samples were drawn from the first 160 participants of the ongoing ImmuneRACE study and from roughly 1,300 subjects provided by 6 global collaborators. Where available, HLA class I and class II types were obtained from metadata supplied by the sample provider rather than from assay-based typing. The material from the prospective study consisted of cDNA or gDNA derived from T cells, B-cell-depleted T cells, or PBMCs. A freely available public database, intended as a resource for researchers studying the immune response to SARS-CoV-2, is where the repertoires were released. Deeply sampled blood TCRbeta repertoires from subjects exposed to, actively infected with, or recovered from COVID-19 were included in the dataset. Beyond this particular receptor, the publication reports: The amount of clinical and demographic metadata varied by source and participant and was provided uncurated.

To note about this clone: Its target antigen remains unknown. Base qualities are not at hand, and no much larger clone is one base apart.

TCRbeta CDR3 regions were amplified from genomic DNA using the immunoSEQ Assay, a bias-controlled multiplex PCR. In the authors' own workflow: Nucleated cell counts per sample were estimated from amplification of reference gene primers within the assay. To quantify the absolute abundance of each unique TCRbeta CDR3 rearrangement, sequence reads were collapsed and filtered. Productive Simpson clonality was computed per sample as the square root of Simpson's diversity index over productive rearrangements. Drawn from immuneACCESS, this table holds only the in-frame rearrangements with V and J called that TCRdb kept. Clones are partly lost; checked studies trace under half to an unresolved V gene and leave the rest unexplained. V, J and clone size were drawn from that table, and D and trimming were deduced from the DNA. This sample gives some 130,000 clones in total; roughly three quarters of them show up just once. The ten largest make up roughly 20% of the sample.

Trimming costs V 0 bases and J 6 bases, and their ends lie 9 bases apart. From cysteine to phenylalanine, the CDR3 is 13 amino acids long. The entry retains the CDR3 DNA only, 39 bases that are in frame from base 1. The germline V gene sets CDR1 to KGHSH and CDR2 to LQKENI. Collaborating institutions collected whole blood in K2EDTA tubes following their own protocols. For TCRbeta analysis, collaborator samples were shipped as frozen whole blood, as isolated PBMCs, or as DNA extracted from either sample type. The receptor was isolated from an elderly man with acute or convalescent COVID-19. The V and J segments used are TRBV18 and TRBJ2-7; TRBD1 is perhaps the D gene, given 5 matching bases. Sequences were obtained from peripheral blood. The DNA reads TGTGCCAGCTCACCACCCCAGGGCATCGAGCAGTACTTC. The resulting protein is CASSPPQGIEQYF.